The entry below gives a single T cell receptor (beta chain) sequence along with its context. Its target is unknown. This specimen belongs to a study of T cell responses to AZD1222 COVID-19 vaccine. The protocol was immunoSEQ multiplex PCR, while the TCRdb copy is restricted to in-frame clones and leaves out a portion. This table holds 120,000 or so clones, 85% to 90% found once. Study-wide findings and caveats: Among spike-specific TCRs, nearly half reportedly target unmutated variant regions. Clonal diversity may have been underestimated, and the donors were mostly white British, with more females than males. The repertoires were collected only after the peak T cell response.

Germline V CDR1 and CDR2: SGDLS, YYNGEE. There are 14 residues in the CDR3. With 4 bases clipped from V and 3 bases from J, the junction kept 5 bases outside the gene matches. The gene calls are TRBV9 and TRBJ2-5, with 8 nucleotides matching TRBD2. The sample consisted of peripheral blood, taken on day 0 of AZD1222 vaccination. The sequence was obtained from an adult in good health. In nucleotides, the CDR3 is TGTGCCAGCAGCACATCAGCGGGGGAAGAGACCCAGTACTTC. Translated, it gives CASSTSAGEETQYF.